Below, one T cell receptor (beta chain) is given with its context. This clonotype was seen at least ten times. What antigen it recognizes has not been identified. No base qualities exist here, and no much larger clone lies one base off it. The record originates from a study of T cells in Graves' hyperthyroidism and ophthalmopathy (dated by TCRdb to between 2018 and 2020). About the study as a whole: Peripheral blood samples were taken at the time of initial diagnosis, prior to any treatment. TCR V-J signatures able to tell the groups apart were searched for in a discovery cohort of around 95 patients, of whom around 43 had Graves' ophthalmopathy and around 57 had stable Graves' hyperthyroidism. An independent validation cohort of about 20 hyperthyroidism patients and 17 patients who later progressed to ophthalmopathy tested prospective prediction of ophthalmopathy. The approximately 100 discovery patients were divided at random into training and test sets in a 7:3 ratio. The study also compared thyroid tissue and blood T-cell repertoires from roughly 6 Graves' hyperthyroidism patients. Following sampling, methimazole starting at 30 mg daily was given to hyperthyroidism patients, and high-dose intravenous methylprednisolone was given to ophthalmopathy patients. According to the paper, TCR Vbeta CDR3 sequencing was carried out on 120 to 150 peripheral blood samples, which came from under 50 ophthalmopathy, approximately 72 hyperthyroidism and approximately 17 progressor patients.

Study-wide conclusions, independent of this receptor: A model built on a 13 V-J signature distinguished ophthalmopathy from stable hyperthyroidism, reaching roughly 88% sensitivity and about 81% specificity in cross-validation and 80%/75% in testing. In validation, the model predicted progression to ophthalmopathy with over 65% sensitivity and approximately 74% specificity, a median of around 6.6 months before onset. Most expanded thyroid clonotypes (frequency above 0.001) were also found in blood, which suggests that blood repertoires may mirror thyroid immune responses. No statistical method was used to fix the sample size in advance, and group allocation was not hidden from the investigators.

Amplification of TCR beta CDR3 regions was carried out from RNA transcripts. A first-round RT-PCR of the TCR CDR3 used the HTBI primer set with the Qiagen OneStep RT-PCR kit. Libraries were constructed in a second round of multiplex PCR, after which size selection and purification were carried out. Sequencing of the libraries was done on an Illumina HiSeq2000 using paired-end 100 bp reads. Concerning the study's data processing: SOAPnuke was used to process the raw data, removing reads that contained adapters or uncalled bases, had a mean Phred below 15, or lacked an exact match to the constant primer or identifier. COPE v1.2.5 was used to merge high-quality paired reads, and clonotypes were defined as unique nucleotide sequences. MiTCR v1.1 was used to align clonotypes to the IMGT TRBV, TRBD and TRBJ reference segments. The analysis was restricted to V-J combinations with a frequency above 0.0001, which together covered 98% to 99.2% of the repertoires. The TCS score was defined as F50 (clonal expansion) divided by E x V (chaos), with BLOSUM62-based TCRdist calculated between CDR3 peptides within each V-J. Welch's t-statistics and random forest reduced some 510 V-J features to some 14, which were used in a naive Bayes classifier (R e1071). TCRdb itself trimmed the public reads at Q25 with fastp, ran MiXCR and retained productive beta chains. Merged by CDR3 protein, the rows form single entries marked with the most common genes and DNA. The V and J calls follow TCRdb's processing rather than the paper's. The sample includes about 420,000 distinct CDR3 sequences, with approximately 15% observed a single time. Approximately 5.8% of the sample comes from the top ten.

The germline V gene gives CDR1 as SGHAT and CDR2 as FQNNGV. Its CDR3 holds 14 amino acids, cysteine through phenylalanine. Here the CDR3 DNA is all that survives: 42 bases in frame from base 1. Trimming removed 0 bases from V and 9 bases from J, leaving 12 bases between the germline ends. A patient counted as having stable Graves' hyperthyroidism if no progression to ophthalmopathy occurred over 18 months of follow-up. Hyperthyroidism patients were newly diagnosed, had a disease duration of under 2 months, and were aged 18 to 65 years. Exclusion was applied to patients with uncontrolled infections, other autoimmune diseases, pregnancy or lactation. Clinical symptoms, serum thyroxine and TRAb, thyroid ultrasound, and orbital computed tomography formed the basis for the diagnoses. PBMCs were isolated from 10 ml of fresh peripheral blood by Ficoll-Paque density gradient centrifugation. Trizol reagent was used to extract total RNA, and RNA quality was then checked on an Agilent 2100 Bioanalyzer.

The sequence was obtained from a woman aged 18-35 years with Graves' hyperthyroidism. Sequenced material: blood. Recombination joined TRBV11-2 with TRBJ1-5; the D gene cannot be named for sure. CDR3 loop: CASSLENTGGPQHF. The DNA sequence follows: TGTGCCAGCAGCTTAGAGAACACGGGCGGGCCCCAGCATTTT.